The clone carrying this T cell receptor beta chain was detected only once. The protocol was immunoSEQ multiplex PCR, while the TCRdb copy is restricted to in-frame clones and leaves out a portion. The sample contains about 300,000 clones, about 64% of which appear only once. These data belong to a study of cytotoxic CD8 clonotypes in ibrutinib-treated CLL. Turning to the study itself: Partial responses numbered approximately 24 and complete responses 2; after a median about 68 months, roughly 15 stayed remitted and approximately twelve progressed. Treatment had run for a median approximately eleven months, range 6 to 36, when response samples were taken. Among the samples, the mean was roughly 280,000 productive templates and roughly 94,000 productive rearrangements.

V shed 6 bases and J shed 3 bases, with 18 bases lying between them. The CDR3 runs to 15 residues. Germline V gene data show CDR1 as MNHNS and CDR2 as SASEGT. This chain uses TRBV6-1 with TRBJ2-7; D might be TRBD2 (6 bases). Sequencing used PBMCs, obtained after 36 months of ibrutinib treatment. This clonotype originated in a human donor with chronic lymphocytic leukemia. The CDR3 bases are TGTGCCAGCAGAGGCACTAGCCCGTCGGTCTACGAGCAGTACTTC. Its translation: CASRGTSPSVYEQYF.